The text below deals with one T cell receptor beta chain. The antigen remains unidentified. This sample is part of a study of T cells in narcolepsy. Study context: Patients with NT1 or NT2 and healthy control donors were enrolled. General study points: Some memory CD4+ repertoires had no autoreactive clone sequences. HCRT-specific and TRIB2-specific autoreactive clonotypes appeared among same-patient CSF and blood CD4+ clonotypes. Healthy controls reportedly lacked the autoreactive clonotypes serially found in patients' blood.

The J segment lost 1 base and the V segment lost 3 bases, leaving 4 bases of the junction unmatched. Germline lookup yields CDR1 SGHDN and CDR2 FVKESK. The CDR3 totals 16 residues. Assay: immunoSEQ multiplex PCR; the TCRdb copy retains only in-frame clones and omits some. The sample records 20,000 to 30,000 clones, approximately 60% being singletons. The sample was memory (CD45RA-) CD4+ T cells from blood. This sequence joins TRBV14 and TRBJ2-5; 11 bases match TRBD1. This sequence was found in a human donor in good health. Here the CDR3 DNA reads TGTGCCAGCAGCCAGGGACAGGGGGTTATCCAAGAGACCCAGTACTTC. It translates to CASSQGQGVIQETQYF.